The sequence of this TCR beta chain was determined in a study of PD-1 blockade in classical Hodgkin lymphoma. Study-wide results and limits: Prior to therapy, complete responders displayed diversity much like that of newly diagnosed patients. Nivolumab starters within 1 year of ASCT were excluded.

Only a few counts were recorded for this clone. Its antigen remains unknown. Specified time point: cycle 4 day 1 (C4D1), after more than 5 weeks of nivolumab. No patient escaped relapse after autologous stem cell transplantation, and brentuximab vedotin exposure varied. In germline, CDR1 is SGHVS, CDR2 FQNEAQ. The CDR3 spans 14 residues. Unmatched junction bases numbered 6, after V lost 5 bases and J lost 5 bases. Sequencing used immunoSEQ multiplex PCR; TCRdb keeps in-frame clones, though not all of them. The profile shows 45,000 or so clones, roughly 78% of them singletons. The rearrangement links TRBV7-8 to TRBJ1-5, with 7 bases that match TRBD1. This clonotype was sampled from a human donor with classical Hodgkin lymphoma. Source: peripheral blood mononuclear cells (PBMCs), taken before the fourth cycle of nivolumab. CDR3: CASSRDRADQPQHF. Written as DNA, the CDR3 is TGTGCCAGCAGCCGTGACAGGGCTGATCAGCCCCAGCATTTT.